Shown below are 19 T cell receptor beta chains from a single sample sequenced in a study of blood T cell repertoires in COVID-19. Assay used: immunoSEQ multiplex PCR; TCRdb lists only in-frame clones, some missing. The sample carries roughly 190,000 clones, about 70% recorded once. Sequenced sample: peripheral blood. Receptors were obtained from a woman aged 45-65 years with active or convalescent COVID-19.

This chain connects TRBV12-3 or TRBV12-4 to TRBJ1-1; 7 positions match TRBD1. The V gene end was trimmed by 8 bases and the J gene end by 7 bases; junction bases not matched to a gene: 7. The length of the CDR3 is 12 residues. The DNA of the CDR3 is TGTGCCAGCGGTAAGGGGGCCAATGAAGCTTTCTTT. It is translated as CASGKGANEAFF.

The chain couples TRBV30 to TRBJ2-3; 7 bases align to TRBD2. The germline V gene has CDR1 GTSNPN and CDR2 SVGIG (reference sequence). Trimming took 2 bases from V and 4 from J; bases not matched to a gene: 6. This CDR3 contains 14 residues. The CDR3 coding sequence is TGTGCCTGGAGTAGACTGGGAGGGGCAGATACGCAGTATTTT. This encodes CAWSRLGGADTQYF.

V usage is TRBV2 and J usage is TRBJ2-1; 13 positions agree with TRBD2. V lost 6 bases to trimming and J lost 6 bases; unmatched junction nucleotides: 5. Germline CDR1 reads SNHLY; CDR2 reads FYNNEI. There are 15 residues in the CDR3. The CDR3 DNA reads as TGTGCCAGCAGGCCGGGACTAGCGGGACTCAATGAGCAGTTCTTC. It encodes CASRPGLAGLNEQFF. Based on the CDR3 plus reference TRBV2 and TRBJ2-1, the full variable domain is EPEVTQTPSHQVTQMGQEVILRCVPISNHLYFYWYRQILGQKVEFLVSFYNNEISEKSEIFDDQFSVERPDGSNFTLKIRSTKLEDSAMYFCASRPGLAGLNEQFFGPGTRLTVL.

This clone has more than one count but fewer than ten. This chain links TRBV19 with TRBJ1-3; possibly TRBD1 for D (5 bases). The CDR3 sequence is 14 residues long. The V gene lost 7 bases and the J gene lost 0 bases, with 10 bases spanning the gap. Germline V CDR1 and CDR2: LNHDA, SQIVND (reference sequence). The CDR3 protein is CASKAGTSGNTIYF. CDR3 DNA sequence: TGTGCCAGTAAAGCGGGGACCTCTGGAAACACCATATATTTT. The whole variable domain, filled in from reference TRBV19 and TRBJ1-3, reads DGGITQSPKYLFRKEGQNVTLSCEQNLNHDAMYWYRQDPGQGLRLIYYSQIVNDFQKGDIAEGYSVSREKKESFPLTVTSAQKNPTAFYLCASKAGTSGNTIYFGEGSWLTVV.

The chain carries TRBV5-5 and TRBJ2-7; 7 bases line up with TRBD2. V dropped 0 bases and J dropped 2; count of bases not matched to a gene: 2. The CDR3 has 14 amino acids. Germline V gives CDR1 SGHKS, CDR2 YYEKEE (reference sequence). Here the CDR3 reads CASSLASGTYEQYF. The CDR3 coding sequence is TGTGCCAGCAGCTTGGCTAGCGGCACCTACGAGCAGTACTTC.

This clone was observed a few times. The chain is built from TRBV9 and TRBJ2-5; 7 bases match TRBD1. Trimming took 4 bases from V and 1 from J; bases not matched to a gene: 4. This CDR3 has 14 amino acids. Germline-derived CDR1 and CDR2 are SGDLS and YYNGEE. The CDR3 loop reads CASSLRQGQETQYF. Written as DNA, the CDR3 is TGTGCCAGCAGCCTCCGACAGGGCCAAGAGACCCAGTACTTC.

This clone was picked up one time. The chain couples TRBV7-2 to TRBJ2-1; TRBD1 matches 10 bases. This CDR3 is built from 15 residues. Germline V gives CDR1 SGHTA, CDR2 FQGNSA. V lost 4 bases and J lost 5; bases outside the gene matches: 5. The CDR3 DNA sequence: TGTGCCAGCAGCTGGGACAGGGGCGAGGACAATGAGCAGTTCTTC. It specifies CASSWDRGEDNEQFF.

This clone appeared a few times. The CDR3 sequence: CASSPRQPPTNYGYTF. CDR3 bases: TGTGCCAGCAGCCCTAGACAGCCCCCTACTAACTATGGCTACACCTTC. The V and J genes are TRBV7-2 and TRBJ1-2; D is perhaps TRBD1 (5 bases). Trimming pared 5 bases from V and 0 bases from J, leaving 16 bases between. Germline CDR1 and CDR2: SGHTA and FQGNSA. CDR3 length equals 16 residues.

This chain connects TRBV4-3 to TRBJ2-5; 9 bases agree with TRBD1. Unmatched junction bases numbered 7, after V lost 0 bases and J lost 5 bases. From germline, CDR1 is LGHNA and CDR2 YSLEER. CDR3 size: 16 residues. Here the CDR3 DNA reads TGCGCCAGCAGCCAAGAGGAAGGACAGGGGAGGGAGACCCAGTACTTC. This codes for CASSQEEGQGRETQYF.

V gene TRBV2 combines with J gene TRBJ1-4; D unresolved. This CDR3 has 13 residues. Germline V lookup: CDR1 SNHLY, CDR2 FYNNEI. The V end lost 2 bases, the J end lost 8 bases, and 9 bases lay between the germline ends. This CDR3 reads CASSERGLEKLFF. CDR3 bases: TGTGCCAGCAGTGAACGTGGCCTGGAAAAACTGTTTTTT.

The gene calls are TRBV30 and TRBJ2-7, with TRBD1 identical over 9 bases. This CDR3 spans 15 amino acids. Germline assignment: CDR1 GTSNPN and CDR2 SVGIG (reference sequence). V shed 3 bases and J 3 bases; nucleotides not matched to a gene: 9. The CDR3 DNA reads TGTGCCTGGAGGACTCGGGACAGGGCCTACTACGAGCAGTACTTC. This encodes CAWRTRDRAYYEQYF.

V and J are TRBV7-9 and TRBJ2-5, with TRBD2 as a possible D gene (6 bases). V was trimmed by 0 bases and J by 4 bases, leaving 9 bases between them. Germline CDR1 and CDR2: SEHNR and FQNEAQ (reference sequence). The CDR3 covers 14 residues. CDR3: CASSLAEGSETQYF. CDR3 in DNA: TGTGCCAGCAGCTTAGCGGAGGGCTCAGAGACCCAGTACTTC. The complete variable domain, with remaining parts taken from reference TRBV7-9 and TRBJ2-5, reads DTGVSQNPRHKITKRGQNVTFRCDPISEHNRLYWYRQTLGQGPEFLTYFQNEAQLEKSRLLSDRFSAERPKGSFSTLEIQRTEQGDSAMYLCASSLAEGSETQYFGPGTRLLVL.

The genes are TRBV19 and TRBJ2-7, with 9 bases identical to TRBD1. The CDR3 is 14 residues long. V lost 9 bases, J lost 2 bases, and 8 bases stayed unmatched. Germline CDR1 reads LNHDA; CDR2 reads SQIVND (reference sequence). The CDR3 bases are TGTGCCAGCACGAGGGGACAGGGCCCCTACGAGCAGTACTTC. It encodes CASTRGQGPYEQYF.

The chain joins TRBV30 to TRBJ2-5, with D maybe TRBD2 (5 bases). The CDR3 loop spans 13 amino acids. V gave up 1 base and J gave up 5 bases, with 11 bases separating them. Germline CDR1 GTSNPN, CDR2 SVGIG (reference sequence). The CDR3 DNA reads as TGTGCCTGGAGTGCAACTAGTGGGGAGACCCAGTACTTC. Translation: CAWSATSGETQYF.

This clone was seen a few times. CDR3 bases: TGCAGCGTTGTTTCGCAGGGGTACGAGCAGTACTTC. This codes for CSVVSQGYEQYF. The rearrangement links TRBV29-1 to TRBJ2-7; weak D call: TRBD1 (6 bases). The CDR3 has 12 residues. CDR1 and CDR2 from the germline V gene are SQVTM and ANQGSEA. V lost 4 bases and J 4 bases, leaving 11 bases between the germline ends.

V and J are TRBV5-4 and TRBJ2-7; D unresolved. Per germline, CDR1 SGHNT and CDR2 YYREEE (reference sequence). The CDR3 has 14 residues. The germline V and J ends were trimmed by 4 bases and 2 bases, with 13 bases remaining between them. This CDR3 reads CASSPAVVPYEQYF. CDR3 sequence (DNA): TGTGCCAGCAGCCCCGCGGTAGTTCCCTACGAGCAGTACTTC.

V gene TRBV18 combines with J gene TRBJ2-7, with 8 bases that match TRBD2. Trimming cost V 3 bases and J 0 bases; bases outside gene matches: 7. Germline lookup yields CDR1 KGHSH and CDR2 LQKENI. The CDR3 is 16 residues long. The CDR3 sequence is CASSPLLREDSYEQYF. Written as DNA, the CDR3 is TGTGCCAGCTCACCCCTACTGCGGGAGGACTCCTACGAGCAGTACTTC.

The J gene is TRBJ2-2, the V gene TRBV11-2, with TRBD2 as a possible D gene (6 bases). V was trimmed by 3 bases and J by 4 bases, leaving 15 bases between them. Germline lookup yields CDR1 SGHAT and CDR2 FQNNGV. The CDR3 has 16 amino acids. The CDR3 sequence is CASSFISVGGTGELFF. The CDR3 DNA reads as TGTGCCAGCAGCTTTATCTCCGTGGGGGGCACCGGGGAGCTGTTTTTT.

This clone was detected a few times. The rearrangement uses TRBV12-5 and TRBJ2-3; 9 nucleotides line up with TRBD2. CDR3 length equals 17 residues. J gave up 2 bases and V 5 bases, and 11 bases lay outside the gene matches. CDR1 and CDR2 (germline): LGHNT, FRNRAP. CDR3 region: CASGQILAGALTDTQYF. The CDR3 DNA reads as TGTGCTAGTGGTCAAATCTTAGCGGGGGCCCTCACAGATACGCAGTATTTT.